One and the same sample provided the 17 T cell receptor beta chains below, sequenced in a study of shared clonotypes between healthy human individuals. Clones were read by immunoSEQ multiplex PCR, and TCRdb kept only the in-frame ones, dropping some. In the table there are around 1,000,000 clones, about 72% of which are singletons. Material: memory CD4+ T cells from PBMCs. The sample's subset: CD45RA-negative fraction. The receptors stem from a man between 18 and 29 years old in good health. Some clones in this sample may be carry-over from other donors' samples.

A few counts support this clone. V is TRBV29-1 and J is TRBJ1-1, with D possibly being TRBD1 (5 bases). The germline V and J ends were trimmed by 2 bases and 2 bases, with 12 bases remaining between them. From germline, CDR1 is SQVTM and CDR2 ANQGSEA. This CDR3 comprises 14 residues. CDR3 coding DNA: TGCAGCGTTGAATCGCCAGGGATAAACACTGAAGCTTTCTTT. This sequence encodes CSVESPGINTEAFF.

The rearrangement uses TRBV28 and TRBJ2-3; D gene uncertain. This CDR3 has 13 residues. Germline CDR1 MDHEN, CDR2 SYDVKM. V was clipped by 6 bases and J by 2 bases, with 9 bases between them. The CDR3 protein is CASSLPHTDTQYF. Here the CDR3 DNA reads TGTGCCAGCAGCCTACCTCACACAGATACGCAGTATTTT.

Points on this clone: Germline and junction disagree at one end, which may indicate a read error. The rearrangement uses TRBV7-9 and TRBJ2-7; a weak D match, TRBD2 (5 bases). This CDR3 spans 13 amino acids. CDR1 SEHNR and CDR2 FQNEAQ come from the germline V gene (reference sequence). The CDR3 coding sequence is TGTGCCAGCAGCCCGACCGGGGTCTACAAGCAGTACTTC. It specifies CASSPTGVYKQYF.

This sequence joins TRBV7-9 and TRBJ1-2; D is perhaps TRBD1 (6 bases). The CDR3 is made up of 18 amino acids. In germline, CDR1 is SEHNR, CDR2 FQNEAQ (reference sequence). V was cut by 3 bases and J by 4 bases, with 24 bases left in between. The CDR3 sequence is CASSFPPGGRGPLYGYTF. DNA for the CDR3: TGTGCCAGCAGCTTCCCACCCGGGGGCCGGGGGCCCCTCTATGGCTACACCTTC.

The V call is TRBV18, the J call TRBJ1-4; weak D call: TRBD1 (5 bases). CDR1 and CDR2 (germline): KGHSH, LQKENI. The V gene lost 7 bases and the J gene lost 5 bases, with 11 bases spanning the gap. The CDR3 sequence is 13 residues long. CDR3 amino acids: CASLGQVNEKLFF. In nucleotides, the CDR3 is TGTGCCAGCTTGGGGCAGGTCAATGAAAAACTGTTTTTT.

The V gene is TRBV4-2, the J gene TRBJ2-5; 8 positions agree with TRBD2. Looked up from germline, CDR1 is LGHNA and CDR2 is YNFKEQ. V gave up 1 base and J gave up 4 bases; unmatched junction bases: 11. CDR3 length: 17 residues. The CDR3 is CASSQAVRGGGTETQYF. The DNA of the CDR3 is TGTGCCAGCAGCCAAGCTGTGAGGGGCGGGGGGACAGAGACCCAGTACTTC.

The chain couples TRBV6-6 to TRBJ2-7; 7 bases are a match to TRBD2. The V segment lost 6 bases and the J segment 0 bases; nucleotides outside the gene matches: 11. Germline lookup yields CDR1 MNHNY and CDR2 SVGAGI (reference sequence). CDR3 length equals 16 residues. In DNA form, the CDR3 reads TGTGCCAGCAGCACACCGGGACTAACGAGCTCCTACGAGCAGTACTTC. This gives the protein CASSTPGLTSSYEQYF.

Remarks on this clone: Other DNA sequences in the sample encode the same CDR3. This rearrangement joins TRBV2 to TRBJ2-5, with TRBD1 as a possible D gene (6 bases). Germline V gene sequence: CDR1 SNHLY, CDR2 FYNNEI. The CDR3 runs to 12 residues. V was pared by 7 bases and J by 5 bases, with 11 bases between. In DNA form, the CDR3 reads TGTGCCAGCACAGGGGTGGGGGAGACCCAGTACTTC. It codes for CASTGVGETQYF.

The chain uses TRBV19 and TRBJ1-5; D is possibly TRBD1 (6 bases). V lost 8 bases and J lost 4, with 18 bases in between. This CDR3 contains 15 residues. Germline V lookup: CDR1 LNHDA, CDR2 SQIVND (reference sequence). CDR3 DNA: TGTGCCAGTCTCGAGGGGGGATTGGGAAATCAGCCCCAGCATTTT. Translated: CASLEGGLGNQPQHF. Complete variable domain (other parts from reference TRBV19 and TRBJ1-5): DGGITQSPKYLFRKEGQNVTLSCEQNLNHDAMYWYRQDPGQGLRLIYYSQIVNDFQKGDIAEGYSVSREKKESFPLTVTSAQKNPTAFYLCASLEGGLGNQPQHFGDGTRLSIL.

The chain is built from TRBV9 and TRBJ2-4; D is ambiguous. Germline V CDR1 and CDR2: SGDLS, YYNGEE. V dropped 0 bases and J dropped 0 bases, with 7 bases sitting between them. The CDR3 length is 15 residues. In DNA form, the CDR3 reads TGTGCCAGCAGCGTAGGCCCACTAGCCAAAAACATTCAGTACTTC. Protein sequence: CASSVGPLAKNIQYF.

This chain links TRBV4-2 with TRBJ1-2; D not certain. The ends were cut back, 0 bases at V and 5 bases at J, with 7 bases in the middle. CDR1 is LGHNA, CDR2 YNFKEQ, per germline. The CDR3 has 13 amino acids. The chain's CDR3 is CASSQDLGYGYTF. CDR3 DNA: TGTGCCAGCAGCCAAGATTTGGGGTATGGCTACACCTTC.

The chain employs TRBV5-1 and TRBJ2-5; no firm D call. Trimming took 0 bases from V and 3 from J, leaving 9 bases between them. The CDR3 runs to 14 residues. Germline lookup yields CDR1 SGHRS and CDR2 YFSETQ. CDR3 sequence: CASSLDRSEETQYF. The CDR3 region has the DNA TGCGCCAGCAGCTTGGACAGATCAGAAGAGACCCAGTACTTC.

V usage is TRBV6-5 and J usage is TRBJ1-2, with 9 nucleotides matching TRBD1. The germline V gene has CDR1 MNHEY and CDR2 SVGAGI. The junction had 2 bases not matched to a gene; V was cut back by 0 bases and J by 3 bases. This CDR3 region has 15 residues. CDR3 loop: CASSYSTGGDYGYTF. The CDR3 coding sequence is TGTGCCAGCAGTTACTCGACAGGGGGTGACTATGGCTACACCTTC.

This sequence joins TRBV7-2 and TRBJ2-3, with 7 positions matching TRBD2. This CDR3 comprises 17 residues. J lost 0 bases, V lost 5 bases, and 11 bases had no gene match. Germline loops: CDR1 SGHTA, CDR2 FQGNSA. CDR3 in amino acids: CASSPRIAGSSTDTQYF. CDR3 bases: TGTGCCAGCAGCCCCCGTATAGCGGGTTCTAGCACAGATACGCAGTATTTT.

The chain combines TRBV4-3 with TRBJ1-2; possible D gene TRBD1, 5 bases. The germline V gene encodes CDR1 LGHNA and CDR2 YSLEER. The V gene lost 2 bases and the J gene lost 0 bases, with 16 bases spanning the gap. The CDR3 consists of 17 residues. CDR3 sequence reads: CASSQSPGQGTNYGYTF. The CDR3 DNA reads as TGCGCCAGCAGCCAATCCCCGGGGCAGGGAACTAACTATGGCTACACCTTC.

This clone has only one observation. This chain connects TRBV29-1 to TRBJ2-7; weak D call: TRBD2 (7 bases). Trimming removed 4 bases from V and 0 bases from J, with 19 bases in between. The CDR3 has 16 amino acids. Germline assignment: CDR1 SQVTM and CDR2 ANQGSEA. CDR3 coding DNA: TGCAGCGTTGGGAGGGGGGGGGACCCCCGCTCCTACGAGCAGTACTTC. Translating gives CSVGRGGDPRSYEQYF.

This chain uses TRBV6-1 with TRBJ2-7, with a possible D match to TRBD2 (6 bases). Per the germline V gene, CDR1 is MNHNS and CDR2 is SASEGT. V dropped 6 bases and J dropped 11 bases, with 14 bases sitting between them. The CDR3 contains 11 residues. CDR3 sequence: CASREGRGKYF. The DNA for the CDR3 is TGTGCCAGCAGGGAGGGGCGAGGGAAGTACTTC.